A selection of T cell receptor beta chains follows, all from one sample in a study of T-cell reconstitution after alpha-beta-depleted transplantation in children. Via MiXCR, TCRdb re-called the PCR reads, giving one row per CDR3 protein. The data contain some 640,000 distinct CDR3 sequences, 15% to 20% of them singletons. Sample: PBMCs from the stem cell graft donor, taken from the stem cell graft. These receptors all stem from a human donor who donated a stem cell graft to a child with acute myeloid leukemia. The CDR3 runs from the conserved cysteine through the conserved F or W. Each record gives: D gene, clone size, J gene, V gene, CDR3 protein, CDR3 DNA. The D gene is left open where the match is weak. Only part of the rows carry a size: once, few, many, or a class if the clone is expanded.

TRBD2,.,TRBJ2-5,TRBV20-1,CSAREVGGRETQYF,TGCAGTGCTAGAGAAGTCGGGGGGAGAGAGACCCAGTACTTC
TRBD1,many,TRBJ2-7,TRBV10-2,CASGTGSYEQYF,TGCGCCAGCGGGACAGGGAGCTACGAGCAGTACTTC
.,many,TRBJ1-2,TRBV20-1,CSAKGPSTRGYTF,TGCAGTGCCAAGGGACCATCTACAAGGGGCTACACCTTC
.,many,TRBJ1-3,TRBV5-6,CASSLRVGTGSGNTIYF,TGTGCCAGCAGCTTGCGGGTCGGGACCGGCTCTGGAAACACCATATATTTT
.,.,TRBJ1-5,TRBV7-8,CASSLKVGQGNNQPQHF,TGTGCCAGCAGCTTAAAAGTAGGGCAGGGCAACAATCAGCCCCAGCATTTT
TRBD2,many,TRBJ2-1,TRBV7-2,CASSLWGLAVDEQFF,TGTGCCAGCAGCTTATGGGGACTAGCGGTGGATGAGCAGTTCTTC
.,many,TRBJ2-5,TRBV29-1,CSVEGVGATGETQYF,TGCAGCGTTGAAGGTGTGGGGGCAACGGGAGAGACCCAGTACTTC
.,many,TRBJ2-2,TRBV12-3/TRBV12-4,CASGSNWNTGELFF,TGTGCCAGCGGTAGTAATTGGAACACCGGGGAGCTGTTTTTT
.,.,TRBJ2-3,TRBV4-3,CASSQDTRTDTQYF,TGCGCCAGCAGCCAAGACACCCGCACAGATACGCAGTATTTT
TRBD2,many,TRBJ2-3,TRBV7-6,CASSTGLAGNTDTQYF,TGTGCCAGCAGCACCGGACTAGCGGGGAACACAGATACGCAGTATTTT
TRBD1,.,TRBJ2-3,TRBV20-1,CSARGPDRVTADTQYF,TGCAGTGCTAGAGGACCCGACAGGGTCACTGCAGATACGCAGTATTTT
TRBD2,.,TRBJ2-1,TRBV7-2,CASSLGRGLAVQFF,TGTGCCAGCAGCTTAGGGAGGGGACTAGCAGTGCAGTTCTTC
.,many,TRBJ2-1,TRBV12-3/TRBV12-4,CASSRQGRGVSEQFF,TGTGCCAGCAGTAGACAGGGGAGGGGTGTCAGTGAGCAGTTCTTC
.,many,TRBJ1-1,TRBV7-9,CASSAQGTEAFF,TGTGCCAGCAGCGCACAGGGTACTGAAGCTTTCTTT
.,few,TRBJ1-1,TRBV18,CASSPRGGDNTEAFF,TGTGCCAGCTCACCTCGGGGAGGGGACAACACTGAAGCTTTCTTT
TRBD2,many,TRBJ2-1,TRBV18,CASSAGLARAGEQFF,TGTGCCAGCTCCGCGGGACTAGCTCGTGCGGGTGAGCAGTTCTTC
.,many,TRBJ2-3,TRBV20-1,CSARPRGAISTDTQYF,TGCAGTGCTAGACCCAGGGGAGCAATTAGCACAGATACGCAGTATTTT
.,many,TRBJ1-3,TRBV20-1,CSAASLGDTIYF,TGCAGTGCTGCATCTCTGGGGGACACCATATATTTT
.,few,TRBJ2-4,TRBV11-1,CASSADLIRGNIQYF,TGTGCCAGCAGCGCGGACCTGATTAGGGGGAACATTCAGTACTTC
.,once,TRBJ2-1,TRBV6-5,CASSYDASSYNEQFF,TGTGCCAGCAGTTACGACGCAAGCTCCTACAATGAGCAGTTCTTC
.,.,TRBJ2-7,TRBV7-2,CASSFGSGQSYEQYF,TGTGCCAGCAGCTTTGGCTCCGGACAGAGCTACGAGCAGTACTTC
.,many,TRBJ2-3,TRBV29-1,CSVGGSYF,TGCAGCGTTGGGGGCTCGTATTTT
TRBD2,.,TRBJ2-7,TRBV20-1,CSAGGTSGGSSYEQYF,TGCAGTGCTGGAGGGACTAGCGGGGGGAGCTCCTACGAGCAGTACTTC
.,many,TRBJ1-2,TRBV4-3,CASSADRRLGDGYTF,TGCGCCAGCAGCGCGGACCGAAGACTGGGGGATGGCTACACCTTC
.,.,TRBJ1-2,TRBV12-5,CATTTRSYGYTF,TGTGCTACCACGACGCGGAGCTATGGCTACACCTTC
TRBD2,many,TRBJ2-7,TRBV20-1,CSAVDLTSGDSYEQYF,TGCAGTGCTGTGGACCTAACTAGCGGGGACTCCTACGAGCAGTACTTC
.,.,TRBJ2-5,TRBV30,CAWSVGALETQYF,TGTGCCTGGAGTGTAGGGGCGCTTGAGACCCAGTACTTC
.,.,TRBJ1-2,TRBV12-3/TRBV12-4,CASTSRDYTF,TGTGCCAGCACTTCCCGGGACTACACCTTC
TRBD1,.,TRBJ1-3,TRBV11-2,CASSSTPPQDRGAGNTIYF,TGTGCCAGCAGCTCCACTCCCCCTCAGGACAGGGGGGCTGGAAACACCATATATTTT
.,.,TRBJ2-7,TRBV27,CASSSLLRSSYEQYF,TGTGCCAGCAGTTCCCTGCTTAGGAGCTCCTACGAGCAGTACTTC
TRBD1,few,TRBJ2-6,TRBV6-4,CASSAGTVSGANVLTF,TGTGCCAGCAGTGCCGGGACAGTCTCTGGGGCCAACGTCCTGACTTTC
.,many,TRBJ1-5,TRBV6-5,CASSYSSGKNQPQHF,TGTGCCAGCAGTTACTCGTCGGGGAAGAATCAGCCCCAGCATTTT
.,many,TRBJ1-5,TRBV20-1,CSAPNPNYSNQPQHF,TGCAGTGCGCCCAACCCAAACTATAGCAATCAGCCCCAGCATTTT
TRBD1,.,TRBJ2-1,TRBV7-2,CASSLAQGAGEQFF,TGTGCCAGCAGCTTAGCGCAGGGGGCAGGTGAGCAGTTCTTC
TRBD2,.,TRBJ2-2,TRBV29-1,CSVDLAGVVGELFF,TGCAGCGTTGATCTGGCGGGGGTGGTCGGGGAGCTGTTTTTT
.,.,TRBJ2-5,TRBV24-1,CATSDSRVQETQYF,TGTGCCACCAGTGATTCAAGAGTGCAAGAGACCCAGTACTTC
.,many,TRBJ1-2,TRBV27,CASSLSRRSYGYTF,TGTGCCAGCAGTTTATCGAGGAGATCCTATGGCTACACCTTC
.,many,TRBJ1-3,TRBV20-1,CSAARVGVFPIYF,TGCAGTGCGGCGAGAGTCGGGGTTTTCCCCATATATTTT
.,many,TRBJ1-2,TRBV20-1,CSASPGRSYGYTF,TGCAGTGCTAGCCCGGGACGCTCCTATGGCTACACCTTC
TRBD1,many,TRBJ2-2,TRBV29-1,CSVDYRGSGELFF,TGCAGCGTTGATTACAGGGGGAGCGGGGAGCTGTTTTTT
.,.,TRBJ1-3,TRBV2,CASSDGASGVGNTIYF,TGTGCCAGCAGTGACGGCGCTAGTGGTGTCGGAAACACCATATATTTT
.,few,TRBJ2-2,TRBV20-1,CSADTGRSGAGELFF,TGCAGTGCTGACACCGGGAGGTCAGGGGCCGGGGAGCTGTTTTTT
TRBD2,few,TRBJ2-1,TRBV9,CASSGVSAGGPGNEQFF,TGTGCCAGCAGCGGCGTCAGCGCGGGGGGGCCGGGTAATGAGCAGTTCTTC
TRBD2,many,TRBJ2-3,TRBV20-1,CSASLAGDSTDTQYF,TGCAGTGCTTCCTTGGCGGGGGATAGCACAGATACGCAGTATTTT
.,.,TRBJ1-1,TRBV20-1,CSATFLSRGNTEAFF,TGCAGTGCTACCTTCCTTTCGAGGGGGAACACTGAAGCTTTCTTT
.,many,TRBJ1-3,TRBV12-3/TRBV12-4,CASSPGGAGNTIYF,TGTGCCAGCAGTCCTGGCGGGGCTGGAAACACCATATATTTT